The clone carrying this TCR beta chain has ten or more counts. No antigen is known for it. As for the cDNA, it was generated by 5'RACE with 10-nucleotide random UMIs. From 15-18 subjects, over 170 million TCR-beta sequences were obtained in each sequencing run. One entry per CDR3 protein, called by TCRdb with MiXCR from the 5' RACE reads. The sample yields approximately 46,000 distinct CDR3 sequences, about 9.3% seen once. This sample was included in a study of neurological immune-mediated disorders. The study, taken as a whole, reports: Private repertoires in all groups were suggested by the absence of shared CDR3 amino acid sequences among expanded clones across subjects. It was HTLV-1-associated myelopathy that showed the most TCR clonal expansion, while multiple sclerosis showed the least, falling below healthy controls.

V lost 7 bases, J lost 5 bases, and 2 bases stayed unmatched. From germline, CDR1 is SEHNR and CDR2 FQNEAQ (reference sequence). CDR3 length: 12 residues. The origin of this receptor is a man in his 70s with HTLV-1-associated myelopathy (HAM/TSP). Sequencing was carried out using PBMCs. The chain links TRBV7-9 to TRBJ2-1; the match to TRBD2 covers 7 bases. The CDR3 spells CASTRGDNEQFF. The CDR3 DNA sequence: TGTGCCAGCACACGGGGGGACAATGAGCAGTTCTTC.